This is a list of T cell receptor beta chains from one sample in a study of neurological immune-mediated disorders. TCRdb re-called the 5' RACE reads with MiXCR, one entry per CDR3 protein. The repertoire holds over 45,000 distinct CDR3 sequences, with roughly 26% as singletons. The sequenced material came from PBMCs. The receptors shown here come from a woman between 65 and 79 years old in good health. Each CDR3 is given with its conserved first and last residue. D genes are given only for firm matches. Rows give clone size only sometimes, using once, few, many, or a class for an expanded clone.

D gene	clone size	V gene	J gene	CDR3 length	CDR3 protein	CDR3 DNA
TRBD2	many	TRBV7-6	TRBJ2-3	15	CASSPNGLAADTQYF	TGTGCCAGCAGCCCAAATGGGCTAGCGGCAGATACGCAGTATTTT
TRBD2	many	TRBV20-1	TRBJ2-2	15	CSARRTSGSSGELFF	TGCAGTGCTAGGCGGACTAGCGGGAGCAGCGGGGAGCTGTTTTTT
TRBD2	many	TRBV7-2	TRBJ2-3	17	CASSLVRGGASTDTQYF	TGTGCCAGCAGCTTAGTTCGGGGGGGTGCTAGCACAGATACGCAGTATTTT
NA	many	TRBV21-1	TRBJ2-1	15	CASPLGEVGSHEQFF	TGTGCCAGCCCCCTAGGAGAAGTAGGGAGCCATGAGCAGTTCTTC
NA	NA	TRBV19	TRBJ2-7	13	CASSILGYNEQYF	TGTGCCAGTAGTATTTTGGGCTATAACGAGCAGTACTTC
NA	few	TRBV5-4	TRBJ2-5	17	CASSLVWMAGRQETQYF	TGTGCCAGCAGCTTGGTTTGGATGGCGGGGAGACAAGAGACCCAGTACTTC
TRBD1	NA	TRBV7-2	TRBJ1-5	15	CASSLRAGGVETQHF	TGTGCCAGCAGCTTAAGGGCAGGGGGCGTGGAGACCCAGCATTTT
NA	many	TRBV5-1	TRBJ2-5	13	CASSLGSGETQYF	TGCGCCAGCAGCTTGGGTTCGGGGGAGACCCAGTACTTC
NA	NA	TRBV6-5	TRBJ2-3	12	CASRGITDTQYF	TGTGCCAGCAGAGGGATTACAGATACGCAGTATTTT
NA	few	TRBV29-1	TRBJ1-2	12	CSVVIGSYGYTF	TGCAGCGTTGTAATAGGGTCCTATGGCTACACCTTC
NA	many	TRBV20-1	TRBJ2-7	12	CSARRQVYEQYF	TGCAGTGCTAGACGGCAGGTCTACGAGCAGTACTTC
NA	many	TRBV5-1	TRBJ2-7	12	CASSLDRDEQYF	TGCGCCAGCAGCTTGGACAGGGACGAGCAGTACTTC
TRBD1	NA	TRBV7-9	TRBJ2-5	14	CASSFGTGKETQYF	TGTGCCAGCAGCTTCGGGACAGGGAAAGAGACCCAGTACTTC
NA	many	TRBV7-2	TRBJ2-3	13	CASSFTRGDTQYF	TGTGCCAGCAGCTTTACCCGAGGAGATACGCAGTATTTT
NA	many	TRBV20-1	TRBJ2-5	14	CSARQFPGSETQYF	TGCAGTGCTAGACAATTCCCTGGGTCAGAGACCCAGTACTTC
TRBD2	NA	TRBV20-1	TRBJ2-3	14	CSATTSGGLDTQYF	TGCAGTGCTACGACTAGCGGGGGGTTGGATACGCAGTATTTT
NA	medium-sized	TRBV10-1	TRBJ2-7	13	CASTAGHGDEQYF	TGCGCCAGCACGGCGGGTCATGGGGACGAGCAGTACTTC
NA	NA	TRBV6-2/TRBV6-3	TRBJ2-2	13	CASSSTGTGELFF	TGTGCCAGCAGTTCGACTGGAACCGGGGAGCTGTTTTTT
NA	NA	TRBV7-2	TRBJ2-1	16	CASSLVAVSSYNEQFF	TGTGCCAGCAGCTTAGTCGCGGTGAGCTCCTACAATGAGCAGTTCTTC
NA	many	TRBV5-1	TRBJ2-3	14	CAWREHPSTDTQYF	TGCGCCTGGCGGGAACACCCAAGCACAGATACGCAGTATTTT
NA	many	TRBV28	TRBJ2-1	14	CASSLVGTLQEQFF	TGTGCCAGCAGTTTAGTGGGTACCTTACAGGAGCAGTTCTTC
NA	many	TRBV5-1	TRBJ2-7	16	CASSPAQSGLTYEQYF	TGCGCCAGCAGCCCCGCTCAATCGGGACTCACCTACGAGCAGTACTTC
TRBD2	many	TRBV11-2	TRBJ2-7	15	CASSLTSGFVGEQYF	TGTGCCAGCAGCCTTACTAGCGGGTTCGTTGGCGAGCAGTACTTC
NA	many	TRBV5-1	TRBJ2-3	14	CASSFSPSDITQYF	TGCGCCAGCAGCTTTTCCCCGTCCGACATTACGCAGTATTTT
NA	many	TRBV7-3	TRBJ2-3	12	CASSLRGGTQYF	TGTGCCAGCAGCTTAAGGGGAGGTACGCAGTATTTT
NA	NA	TRBV30	TRBJ1-1	11	CAWSGAGEAFF	TGTGCCTGGAGTGGGGCAGGCGAAGCTTTCTTT
TRBD1	NA	TRBV11-2	TRBJ2-3	16	CASSFTGGGFGDTQYF	TGTGCCAGCAGCTTTACAGGGGGCGGGTTTGGAGATACGCAGTATTTT
TRBD1	NA	TRBV9	TRBJ2-1	18	CASSVEGTGYHSYNEQFF	TGTGCCAGCAGCGTAGAAGGGACAGGATACCACTCCTACAATGAGCAGTTCTTC
TRBD2	NA	TRBV20-1	TRBJ2-3	15	CSASWTSGALNTQYF	TGCAGTGCCAGCTGGACTAGCGGAGCTTTGAATACGCAGTATTTT
NA	many	TRBV7-9	TRBJ1-6	13	CASSSSYNSPLHF	TGTGCCAGCAGCTCTTCCTATAATTCACCCCTCCACTTT
NA	many	TRBV5-1	TRBJ2-3	15	CASSPGNVGTDTQYF	TGCGCCAGCAGCCCAGGGAACGTAGGCACAGATACGCAGTATTTT
NA	many	TRBV20-1	TRBJ2-1	16	CSAPAQYSGSYNEQFF	TGCAGTGCCCCTGCCCAATATAGCGGTTCCTACAATGAGCAGTTCTTC
NA	many	TRBV7-9	TRBJ2-7	14	CASSFGASSYEQYF	TGTGCCAGCAGCTTCGGCGCCAGCTCCTACGAGCAGTACTTC
TRBD2	many	TRBV20-1	TRBJ2-1	13	CSVPGLADIEQFF	TGCAGTGTACCGGGACTAGCGGATATTGAGCAGTTCTTC
NA	NA	TRBV12-3/TRBV12-4	TRBJ2-7	14	CACSFRGLTREQYF	TGTGCCTGCAGTTTTCGGGGGTTGACCCGGGAGCAGTACTTC
NA	many	TRBV20-1	TRBJ2-1	14	CSARASSAYNEQFF	TGCAGTGCTAGAGCTAGCTCGGCCTACAATGAGCAGTTCTTC
NA	many	TRBV7-9	TRBJ2-1	13	CASSLGGEDEQFF	TGTGCCAGCAGCTTAGGAGGAGAGGATGAGCAGTTCTTC
NA	many	TRBV28	TRBJ2-5	14	CASSPGQAGETQYF	TGTGCCAGCAGTCCCGGACAGGCGGGGGAGACCCAGTACTTC
TRBD2	many	TRBV12-3/TRBV12-4	TRBJ2-1	14	CASSLVAGANEQFF	TGTGCCAGCAGTTTAGTAGCGGGAGCCAATGAGCAGTTCTTC
TRBD2	many	TRBV9	TRBJ2-1	15	CASSVTSGSNHEQFF	TGTGCCAGCAGCGTCACTAGCGGGAGCAACCATGAGCAGTTCTTC
NA	many	TRBV20-1	TRBJ1-2	12	CSAEGANYGYTF	TGCAGTGCTGAGGGGGCTAACTATGGCTACACCTTC
NA	NA	TRBV5-6	TRBJ2-2	14	CATNRQGRTGELFF	TGTGCCACCAATCGCCAGGGACGAACCGGGGAGCTGTTTTTT
NA	NA	TRBV24-1	TRBJ2-3	16	CATSPIAGCHVDTQYF	TGTGCCACCAGTCCCATTGCGGGATGCCACGTAGATACGCAGTATTTT
NA	NA	TRBV18	TRBJ2-1	16	CASSPYSGSSYNEQFF	TGTGCCAGCTCACCTTATAGCGGTAGCTCCTACAATGAGCAGTTCTTC
TRBD1	NA	TRBV5-6	TRBJ2-3	16	CASSTSGTGYADTQYF	TGTGCCAGCAGCACATCCGGGACAGGGTATGCAGATACGCAGTATTTT
NA	NA	TRBV20-1	TRBJ2-3	15	CSARDHSVRGDTQYF	TGCAGTGCTAGAGATCATAGCGTGAGGGGAGATACGCAGTATTTT
TRBD1	many	TRBV7-9	TRBJ1-2	16	CASSPPRQGRYYGYTF	TGTGCCAGCAGCCCCCCTAGACAGGGAAGGTACTATGGCTACACCTTC
TRBD2	NA	TRBV5-1	TRBJ2-3	17	CASSLRRLAGTTDTQYF	TGCGCCAGCAGCTTACGACGACTAGCGGGGACGACAGATACGCAGTATTTT